This T cell receptor (beta chain) was retrieved from a study of T-cell memory formation after mild COVID-19. Points from the study as a whole: Among contracting clones, CD4+ were mainly CM/EM and CD8+ enriched in EMRA.

TCRdb analysed the 5' RACE reads with MiXCR anew, one entry per CDR3 protein. The sample lists fewer than 650,000 distinct CDR3 sequences, about a fifth occurring once. Only a few counts were recorded for this clonotype. Its antigen is unknown. Source material: PBMCs or a T cell subset sorted from them (not recorded which). The clonotype comes from an adult woman who had mild COVID-19 (a few samples of this study predate the infection). Cell type and time point are not known.

DNA for the CDR3: TGCAGTGCTAGAGATATAGGGACTAGCTTCAATGAGCAGTTCTTC. Amino acid sequence: CSARDIGTSFNEQFF. The chain links TRBV20-1 to TRBJ2-1, with 9 bases fitting TRBD2. This CDR3 is built from 15 residues. The V gene's germline CDR1 is DFQATT and CDR2 SNEGSKA (reference sequence). V dropped 0 bases and J dropped 6; count of bases not matched to a gene: 6.